These T cell receptor beta chains were read from a single sample in a study of T cell repertoires in cytomegalovirus infection. TCRdb itself ran the reads through MiXCR, one entry per CDR3 protein. The data hold about 740,000 distinct CDR3 sequences, with roughly 36% observed a single time. Sequenced sample: PBMCs. These receptors all stem from a human donor in good health (CMV status not recorded). Some clones in this sample may be carry-over from other donors' samples. The conserved cysteine and the conserved F or W are not part of the CDR3 here. Not every row has a clone size; where given, it reads once, few, many or a size class.

v_gene | abundance | CDR3aa
TRBV29-1 | few | SVEVGTDTQY
TRBV20-1 | NA | SARAAGTVNTGELF
TRBV28 | NA | ASYQSPGTGSNTEAF
TRBV27 | few | ASSFAVESNQPQH
TRBV11-1 | NA | ASSWGQGATRYGYT
TRBV6-5 | NA | ASSPVRGREQY
TRBV28 | NA | ASSPLASGVNYEQY
TRBV28 | NA | ASSFRVYSNQPHH
TRBV7-6 | few | ASSLTRTGDEQY
TRBV19 | NA | ASSMTTGRLETQY
TRBV28 | NA | ASSATALGSNTEAF
TRBV6-6 | few | ASGRANRNAGELF
TRBV7-6 | NA | ASSFSGINSPLH
TRBV7-2 | many | ASSRGGGYEQY
TRBV19 | few | ASSITLDRIHSPLH
TRBV7-9 | few | ASSSKPSETGAYEQY
TRBV6-5 | NA | ASSYYSNTEAF
TRBV4-1 | many | ASSQVASNQPQH
TRBV23-1 | NA | ASTQHGRTDTQY
TRBV6-8 | NA | ACGTSGNEQY
TRBV7-6 | many | ASSLGGEDTDTQY
TRBV28 | NA | ASSLFGRSYEQY
TRBV12-3/TRBV12-4 | few | ASSLGGQGDNQPQH
TRBV7-2 | many | ASSLDPGTYEQY
TRBV6-2/TRBV6-3 | NA | ASSPREGGRSPLH
TRBV7-8 | many | ASSQEPGRDSEQY
TRBV7-2 | many | ASSTRRSGGELF
TRBV7-2 | many | ASSSSPIDEKLF
TRBV6-6 | NA | ASSRGGLGLADHNEQF